Sequencing of this TCR beta chain was carried out in a study of shared T cell receptors in the human thymus. Per the germline V gene, CDR1 is SGHDT and CDR2 is YYEEEE. The CDR3 spans 16 residues. V lost 5 bases and J lost 1; bases outside the gene matches: 6. Using immunoSEQ multiplex PCR, the repertoire was profiled, and TCRdb retains in-frame clones only, with some absent. The repertoire has under 850,000 clones, 88% of them found once; the top ten carry about 0.01%. These data were also reused for a study on human thymus T cells. That source notes: Corrective heart surgery yielded resections, and these provided the thymus tissue.

The chain couples TRBV5-6 to TRBJ1-5; 10 bases agree with TRBD1. This clonotype originated in a boy in the first two years of life with a congenital heart defect. What was sequenced was thymocytes. The CDR3 DNA reads as TGTGCCAGCAGTAAAGGACAGGGGGGAAGCAATCAGCCCCAGCATTTT. Its protein is CASSKGQGGSNQPQHF. The full variable domain, rest sourced from reference TRBV5-6 and TRBJ1-5, is DAGVTQSPTHLIKTRGQQVTLRCSPKSGHDTVSWYQQALGQGPQFIFQYYEEEERQRGNFPDRFSGHQFPNYSSELNVNALLLGDSALYLCASSKGQGGSNQPQHFGDGTRLSIL.